These 24 T cell receptor beta chains originate from one sample sequenced in a study of cytomegalovirus exposure and HLA in healthy donors. Both 60 Vbeta primers and 13 Jbeta primers went into the PCR. Profiling relied on immunoSEQ multiplex PCR, and the TCRdb table lists in-frame clones only, not all of them. The specimen's table records 200,000 or so clones. Material: PBMCs. The receptors stem from a boy under 18 in good health and CMV-seronegative.

The rearrangement links TRBV27 to TRBJ1-1; D not certain. Germline-derived CDR1 and CDR2 are MNHEY and SMNVEV (reference sequence). This CDR3 has 14 residues. V was trimmed by 6 bases and J by 7 bases, leaving 18 bases between them. CDR3 loop: CASSRVGNGDEAFF. The CDR3 nucleotides are TGTGCCAGCAGCCGAGTCGGGAATGGAGATGAAGCTTTCTTT.

This sequence joins TRBV2 and TRBJ1-5; D is perhaps TRBD1 (5 bases). V lost 8 bases and J 0 bases, leaving 8 bases between the germline ends. CDR3 size: 13 residues. Germline V lookup: CDR1 SNHLY, CDR2 FYNNEI. CDR3 DNA: TGTGCCAGCGGGGCAGATAGCAATCAGCCCCAGCATTTT. It translates to CASGADSNQPQHF.

The CDR3 DNA sequence: TGTGCCAGCAGCTTAGTCGGGGATGCGTTTGGGGAGCAGTTCTTC. This codes for CASSLVGDAFGEQFF. V and J are TRBV7-6 and TRBJ2-1; D may be TRBD2 (5 bases). Trimming pared 1 base from V and 10 bases from J, leaving 17 bases between. The CDR3 totals 15 residues. Germline V gene sequence: CDR1 SGHVS, CDR2 FNYEAQ.

This sequence joins TRBV7-3 and TRBJ1-1, with 7 bases that match TRBD1. Germline lookup yields CDR1 SGHTA and CDR2 FQGTGA. J gave up 2 bases and V 2 bases, and 5 bases lay outside the gene matches. This CDR3 spans 15 amino acids. In DNA form, the CDR3 reads TGTGCCAGCAGCTTATCCGGGACAGAAAACACTGAAGCTTTCTTT. Protein product: CASSLSGTENTEAFF. The full variable domain, with the rest looked up from reference TRBV7-3 and TRBJ1-1, is GAGVSQTPSNKVTEKGKYVELRCDPISGHTALYWYRQSLGQGPEFLIYFQGTGAADDSGLPNDRFFAVRPEGSVSTLKIQRTERGDSAVYLCASSLSGTENTEAFFGQGTRLTVV.

The rearrangement joins TRBV27 to TRBJ2-2; 13 positions agree with TRBD2. CDR3 size: 18 residues. V trimming: 8 bases; J trimming: 1 base; junction bases outside the gene matches: 10. The germline V gene encodes CDR1 MNHEY and CDR2 SMNVEV (reference sequence). CDR3 amino acids: CASSRGGLAGMNTGELFF. The CDR3 nucleotides read TGTGCCAGCTCCCGAGGGGGACTAGCGGGAATGAACACCGGGGAGCTGTTTTTT.

J is TRBJ2-7 and V is TRBV11-2; D might be TRBD2 (6 bases). The CDR3 contains 13 residues. The V gene's germline CDR1 is SGHAT and CDR2 FQNNGV. V was cut by 5 bases and J by 0 bases, with 8 bases left in between. The CDR3 protein is CASSGTDSYEQYF. CDR3 DNA sequence: TGTGCCAGCAGCGGGACTGACTCCTACGAGCAGTACTTC.

The gene calls are TRBV5-4 and TRBJ2-1, with D perhaps matching TRBD2 (5 bases). V was cut by 1 base and J by 10 bases, with 15 bases left in between. The CDR3 sequence is 14 residues long. CDR1 SGHNT and CDR2 YYREEE come from the germline V gene (reference sequence). The CDR3 protein is CASSLFYLAREQFF. The CDR3 nucleotides read TGTGCCAGCAGCTTGTTCTATCTAGCCCGGGAGCAGTTCTTC. The full variable domain, its missing parts supplied by reference TRBV5-4 and TRBJ2-1, is ETGVTQSPTHLIKTRGQQVTLRCSSQSGHNTVSWYQQALGQGPQFIFQYYREEENGRGNFPPRFSGLQFPNYSSELNVNALELDDSALYLCASSLFYLAREQFFGPGTRLTVL.

The rearrangement uses TRBV28 and TRBJ1-3; no clear D gene. Germline CDR1 MDHEN, CDR2 SYDVKM. This CDR3 region has 14 residues. V gave up 7 bases and J gave up 0 bases, with 10 bases separating them. The CDR3: CASTIQISGNTIYF. CDR3 nucleotides: TGTGCCAGCACCATTCAGATCTCTGGAAACACCATATATTTT. Supplemented by reference TRBV28 and TRBJ1-3, the full variable domain reads DVKVTQSSRYLVKRTGEKVFLECVQDMDHENMFWYRQDPGLGLRLIYFSYDVKMKEKGDIPEGYSVSREKKERFSLILESASTNQTSMYLCASTIQISGNTIYFGEGSWLTVV.

The chain employs TRBV6-5 and TRBJ1-4; the D gene is possibly TRBD1 (6 bases). The CDR3 contains 15 residues. Trimming removed 6 bases at V and 7 bases at J, with 18 bases between. CDR1 is MNHEY and CDR2 is SVGAGI in the germline V gene. In nucleotides, the CDR3 is TGTGCCAGCAGCTCCATGGGGGCGCTTGGTGAAAAACTGTTTTTT. It translates to CASSSMGALGEKLFF.

The chain links TRBV18 to TRBJ2-5; maybe TRBD2 (7 bases). Germline lookup yields CDR1 KGHSH and CDR2 LQKENI. CDR3 length: 15 amino acids. V was cut by 6 bases and J by 4 bases, with 18 bases left in between. Written as DNA, the CDR3 is TGTGCCAGCTCCCCATGGGGGGGGGCCAGAGAGACCCAGTACTTC. Protein product: CASSPWGGARETQYF. The whole variable domain, remainder taken from reference TRBV18 and TRBJ2-5, is NAGVMQNPRHLVRRRGQEARLRCSPMKGHSHVYWYRQLPEEGLKFMVYLQKENIIDESGMPKERFSAEFPKEGPSILRIQQVVRGDSAAYFCASSPWGGARETQYFGPGTRLLVL.

The gene calls are TRBV25-1 and TRBJ1-2; D is perhaps TRBD1 (5 bases). Trimming pared 3 bases from V and 5 bases from J, leaving 19 bases between. This CDR3 is 16 amino acids long. CDR1 is MGHDK and CDR2 is SYGVNS in the germline V gene. CDR3 nucleotides: TGTGCCAGCAGTGACGCCTCTGTTAGGGAGGGGTATGGCTACACCTTC. This gives the protein CASSDASVREGYGYTF.

The rearrangement links TRBV7-2 to TRBJ2-1, with 7 bases fitting TRBD2. From germline, CDR1 is SGHTA and CDR2 FQGNSA. J gave up 4 bases and V 4 bases, and 10 bases lay outside the gene matches. This CDR3 contains 16 residues. Here the CDR3 reads CASSWTAGVQYNEQFF. The CDR3, as DNA: TGTGCCAGCAGCTGGACTGCGGGGGTCCAATACAATGAGCAGTTCTTC.

The rearrangement links TRBV30 to TRBJ1-5; the match to TRBD1 covers 9 bases. The CDR3 runs 16 residues. The trim removed 2 bases at V and 4 bases at J, leaving 9 bases unmatched. Germline CDR1 reads GTSNPN; CDR2 reads SVGIG (reference sequence). CDR3 residues: CAWSRPGTGRNQPQHF. The CDR3 DNA is TGTGCCTGGAGTCGGCCGGGGACAGGGAGAAATCAGCCCCAGCATTTT.

The chain combines TRBV6-1 with TRBJ1-2, with 7 bases lining up with TRBD1. The CDR3 is 13 residues long. Trimming removed 8 bases from V and 8 bases from J; junction bases left unmatched: 11. Germline V gene data show CDR1 as MNHNS and CDR2 as SASEGT. The CDR3 protein is CASGARGFQGYTF. CDR3 sequence (DNA): TGTGCCAGCGGCGCCAGGGGGTTTCAGGGCTACACCTTC.

The chain couples TRBV2 to TRBJ1-6; D possibly corresponds to TRBD1 (5 bases). This CDR3 contains 15 residues. Trimming stripped 7 bases from V and 5 bases from J, with 15 bases between. The germline V gene encodes CDR1 SNHLY and CDR2 FYNNEI. The DNA for the CDR3 is TGTGCCAGCACTGGGCAGGGCGCGAATAATTCACCCCTCCACTTT. Translated, it gives CASTGQGANNSPLHF.

The chain combines TRBV6-5 with TRBJ2-7; 7 bases agree with TRBD2. V shed 8 bases, J shed 4 bases, and the junction held 5 bases outside the gene matches. The germline gives CDR1 MNHEY, CDR2 SVGAGI. The CDR3 runs to 12 residues. In DNA form, the CDR3 reads TGTGCCAGCCGAGCGGGAAATTACGAGCAGTACTTC. This codes for CASRAGNYEQYF.

V is TRBV30 and J is TRBJ2-5, with D possibly being TRBD1 (7 bases). CDR1 is GTSNPN, CDR2 SVGIG, per germline (reference sequence). V was trimmed by 3 bases and J by 13 bases, leaving 21 bases between them. This CDR3 contains 13 residues. CDR3 in DNA: TGTGCCTGGAGGCGGGACAGATCACCCGGGGGGTACTTC. As protein: CAWRRDRSPGGYF.

V usage is TRBV5-1 and J usage is TRBJ2-3; TRBD2 matches 16 bases. V trimming: 4 bases; J trimming: 4 bases; junction bases outside the gene matches: 6. The CDR3 is 17 amino acids. Germline-derived CDR1 and CDR2 are SGHRS and YFSETQ. The CDR3 spells CASSEGTSGGASDTQYF. CDR3 DNA sequence: TGCGCCAGCAGCGAAGGGACTAGCGGGGGGGCATCAGATACGCAGTATTTT.

To note about this clone: This sample includes further DNA sequences coding for the same CDR3. The chain links TRBV4-3 to TRBJ2-2; 11 nucleotides agree with TRBD2. Germline loops: CDR1 LGHNA, CDR2 YSLEER. V was clipped by 1 base and J by 3 bases; unmatched bases: 7. The CDR3 runs to 18 residues. The CDR3 DNA follows: TGCGCCAGCAGCCAAGGGTCCCTAGCGGGGGGCCACACCGGGGAGCTGTTTTTT. It specifies CASSQGSLAGGHTGELFF.

V is TRBV6-1 and J is TRBJ1-5; perhaps TRBD1 as D (6 bases). The CDR3 is made up of 15 amino acids. Germline V gives CDR1 MNHNS, CDR2 SASEGT. Trimming removed 6 bases from V and 6 bases from J, with 18 bases in between. The CDR3 is CASRNTRQDSQPQHF. CDR3 DNA: TGTGCCAGCAGAAATACCCGACAGGACAGTCAGCCCCAGCATTTT.

The CDR3 DNA reads as TGTGCCTGGAGTCCCCCGGGGGCCAAAAACATTCAGTACTTC. This encodes CAWSPPGAKNIQYF. This chain connects TRBV30 to TRBJ2-4; D is possibly TRBD2 (5 bases). V gave up 2 bases and J gave up 1 base, with 9 bases separating them. Germline V gene lookup returns CDR1 GTSNPN and CDR2 SVGIG (reference sequence). CDR3 length: 14 amino acids. Variable domain in full (rest from reference TRBV30 and TRBJ2-4): SQTIHQWPATLVQPVGSPLSLECTVEGTSNPNLYWYRQAAGRGLQLLFYSVGIGQISSEVPQNLSASRPQDRQFILSSKKLLLSDSGFYLCAWSPPGAKNIQYFGAGTRLSVL.

The V call is TRBV9, the J call TRBJ2-7, with 8 positions matching TRBD2. The CDR3 loop spans 15 amino acids. CDR1 SGDLS and CDR2 YYNGEE come from the germline V gene. V dropped 4 bases and J dropped 3; count of bases not matched to a gene: 9. CDR3 nucleotides: TGTGCCAGCAGCTCCGGGACGGGGGGGGTCTACGAGCAGTACTTC. It is translated as CASSSGTGGVYEQYF.

The chain has TRBV28 and TRBJ2-7; 7 bases align to TRBD1. The V gene's germline CDR1 is MDHEN and CDR2 SYDVKM. Trimming cost V 6 bases and J 5 bases; bases outside gene matches: 10. The CDR3 has 14 amino acids. CDR3 amino acids: CASSLLTGSNEQYF. In DNA form, the CDR3 reads TGTGCCAGCAGCCTCCTGACAGGGTCCAACGAGCAGTACTTC.

The chain recombines TRBV27 with TRBJ2-7; TRBD1 matches at 9 bases. CDR1 is MNHEY, CDR2 SMNVEV, per germline (reference sequence). This CDR3 has 15 residues. With 5 bases clipped from V and 0 bases from J, the junction kept 5 bases outside the gene matches. The CDR3: CASSRGTGSSYEQYF. As DNA, the CDR3 is TGTGCCAGCAGTCGCGGGACAGGGAGCTCCTACGAGCAGTACTTC.